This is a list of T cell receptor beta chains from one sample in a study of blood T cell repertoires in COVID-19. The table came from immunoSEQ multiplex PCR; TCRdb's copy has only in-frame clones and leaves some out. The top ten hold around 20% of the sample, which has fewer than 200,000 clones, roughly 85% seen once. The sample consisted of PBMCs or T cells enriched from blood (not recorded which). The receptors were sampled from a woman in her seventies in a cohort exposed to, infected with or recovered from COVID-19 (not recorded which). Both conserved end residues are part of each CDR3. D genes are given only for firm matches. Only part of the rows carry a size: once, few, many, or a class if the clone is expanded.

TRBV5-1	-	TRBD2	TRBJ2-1	CASTQTSGGYNEQFF	TGCGCCAGCACTCAGACTAGCGGGGGCTACAATGAGCAGTTCTTC
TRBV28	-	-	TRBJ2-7	CASRSFSRYEQYF	TGTGCCAGCCGATCCTTTAGCCGCTACGAGCAGTACTTC
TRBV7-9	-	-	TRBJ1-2	CASSHTTTGSGGYTF	TGTGCCAGCAGCCATACGACGACAGGCTCGGGTGGCTACACCTTC
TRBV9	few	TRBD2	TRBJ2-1	CASSPRSLAGGPSHEQFF	TGTGCCAGCAGCCCCCGGAGTCTAGCGGGAGGGCCGTCTCATGAGCAGTTCTTC
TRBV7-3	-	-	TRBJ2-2	CASSLRGVLNTGELFF	TGTGCCAGCAGCTTACGGGGAGTCTTGAACACCGGGGAGCTGTTTTTT
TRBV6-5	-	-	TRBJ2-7	CASSYAAKQYF	TGTGCCAGCAGTTACGCGGCCAAGCAGTACTTC
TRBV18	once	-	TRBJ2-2	CASSPAGQSTGELFF	TGTGCCAGCTCACCTGCGGGACAGTCCACCGGGGAGCTGTTTTTT
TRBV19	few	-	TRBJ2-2	CASSTQAGRVFF	TGTGCCAGTAGTACCCAAGCGGGCCGGGTGTTTTTT
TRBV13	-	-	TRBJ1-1	CASNVLQQGMGETEAFF	TGTGCCAGCAATGTCCTCCAGCAGGGGATGGGTGAGACTGAAGCTTTCTTT
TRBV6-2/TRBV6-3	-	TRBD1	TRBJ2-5	CASSPDPDRRETQYF	TGTGCCAGCAGTCCCGACCCGGACAGGAGGGAGACCCAGTACTTC
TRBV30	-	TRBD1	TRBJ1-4	CAWSGDRNEKLFF	TGTGCCTGGAGTGGGGACAGGAATGAAAAACTGTTTTTT
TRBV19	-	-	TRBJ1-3	CATHASGGNTIYF	TGTGCCACCCACGCATCGGGCGGGAACACCATATATTTT
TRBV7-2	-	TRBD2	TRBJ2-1	CASSFGLAGDEQFF	TGTGCCAGCAGCTTTGGGCTAGCGGGAGATGAGCAGTTCTTC
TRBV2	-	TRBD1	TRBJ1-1	CASSGQGPNTEAFF	TGTGCCAGCAGCGGACAGGGGCCTAACACTGAAGCTTTCTTT
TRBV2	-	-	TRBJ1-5	CASSEATGNQPQHF	TGTGCCAGCAGTGAAGCGACAGGCAATCAGCCCCAGCATTTT
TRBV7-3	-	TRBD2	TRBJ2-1	CASSPRSGRAKFF	TGTGCCAGCAGCCCCCGTAGCGGGAGGGCCAAGTTCTTC
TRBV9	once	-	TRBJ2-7	CASSVGGGSHAGQYF	TGTGCCAGCAGCGTAGGCGGAGGCAGTCACGCCGGGCAGTACTTC
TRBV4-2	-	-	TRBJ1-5	CASSQDNSNQPQHF	TGTGCCAGCAGCCAAGATAATAGCAATCAGCCCCAGCATTTT
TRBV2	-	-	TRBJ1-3	CASRGAARVSGNTIYF	TGTGCCAGCAGGGGGGCGGCGCGTGTCTCTGGAAACACCATATATTTT
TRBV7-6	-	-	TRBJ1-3	CASRGARTIYF	TGTGCCAGCAGAGGGGCCAGGACCATATATTTT
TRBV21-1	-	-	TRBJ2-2	CASSPEREGPCTGELFF	TGTGCCAGCAGCCCTGAGCGGGAGGGTCCCTGCACCGGGGAGCTGTTTTTT
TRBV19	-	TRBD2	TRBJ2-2	CASTTSGNTGELFF	TGTGCCAGTACGACTAGCGGGAACACCGGGGAGCTGTTTTTT
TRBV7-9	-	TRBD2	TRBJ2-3	CASSGNAGGARGDTQYF	TGTGCCAGCAGCGGAAACGCGGGGGGGGCCCGCGGGGATACGCAGTATTTT
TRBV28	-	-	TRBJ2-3	CASSYPGFADTQYF	TGTGCCAGCAGTTATCCAGGGTTCGCAGATACGCAGTATTTT
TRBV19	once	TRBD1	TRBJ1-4	CASSTTGTVGEKLFF	TGTGCCAGTAGTACCACAGGGACAGTGGGGGAAAAACTGTTTTTT
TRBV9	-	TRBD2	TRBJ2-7	CASSVGQGLASSEQYF	TGTGCCAGCAGCGTAGGCCAGGGACTAGCTTCCTCCGAGCAGTACTTC
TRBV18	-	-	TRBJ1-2	CASSPPSGFGYTF	TGTGCCAGCTCACCACCGTCGGGGTTCGGCTACACCTTC
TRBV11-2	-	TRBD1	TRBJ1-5	CASSSGQDQPQHF	TGTGCCAGCAGCTCGGGACAGGATCAGCCCCAGCATTTT
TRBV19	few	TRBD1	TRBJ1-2	CASSIVGTGGYTF	TGTGCCAGTAGTATTGTGGGGACAGGGGGCTACACCTTC
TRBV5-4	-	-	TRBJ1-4	CASSLRGGVANEKLFF	TGTGCCAGCAGCTTGAGGGGGGGCGTTGCTAATGAAAAACTGTTTTTT
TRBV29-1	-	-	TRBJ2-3	CSHQGSGDTQYF	TGCAGCCACCAGGGGTCCGGAGATACGCAGTATTTT
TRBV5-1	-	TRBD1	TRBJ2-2	CASSTGQGTTGELFF	TGCGCCAGCAGCACGGGACAGGGTACTACCGGGGAGCTGTTTTTT
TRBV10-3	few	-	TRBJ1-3	CAISQYQGSGNTIYF	TGTGCCATCAGCCAGTACCAGGGATCTGGAAACACCATATATTTT
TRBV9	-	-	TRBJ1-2	CASSVPARTDSYTF	TGTGCCAGCAGCGTACCGGCAAGGACAGACTCCTACACCTTC
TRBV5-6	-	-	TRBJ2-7	CASSSYYEQYF	TGTGCCAGCAGCTCCTACTACGAGCAGTACTTC
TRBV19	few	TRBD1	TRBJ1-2	CASSITGQGYDGYTF	TGTGCCAGTAGTATTACAGGACAGGGGTACGATGGCTACACCTTC
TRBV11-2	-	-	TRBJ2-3	CASSLAVVTDTQYF	TGTGCCAGCAGCTTAGCGGTAGTCACAGATACGCAGTATTTT
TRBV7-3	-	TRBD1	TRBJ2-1	CASSKRQGYLDEQFF	TGTGCCAGCAGCAAAAGACAGGGCTATCTGGATGAGCAGTTCTTC
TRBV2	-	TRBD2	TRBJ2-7	CASRIAGGASEQYF	TGTGCCAGCAGAATAGCGGGAGGGGCGTCCGAGCAGTACTTC
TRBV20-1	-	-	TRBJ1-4	CSAAEKEKLFF	TGCAGTGCTGCGGAAAAAGAAAAACTGTTTTTT
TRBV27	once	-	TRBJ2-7	CASSPGLLYEQYF	TGTGCCAGCAGCCCGGGTCTGCTTTACGAGCAGTACTTC
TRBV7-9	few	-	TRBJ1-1	CASSLQGNTEAFF	TGTGCCAGCAGCTTACAGGGGAACACTGAAGCTTTCTTT
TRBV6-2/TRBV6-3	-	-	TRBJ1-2	CASSTTGGGYTF	TGTGCCAGCAGTACCACGGGGGGAGGCTACACCTTC
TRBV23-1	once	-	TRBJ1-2	CASSQTLSERHRTLYGYTF	TGCGCCAGCAGTCAAACCCTATCTGAGAGGCACAGGACGCTCTATGGCTACACCTTC
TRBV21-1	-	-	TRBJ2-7	CASSLNRGTIGEQYF	TGTGCCAGCAGCCTAAACAGGGGAACTATTGGCGAGCAGTACTTC
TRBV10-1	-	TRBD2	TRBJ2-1	CASSGGLAGEQFF	TGCGCCAGCAGTGGAGGACTAGCGGGAGAGCAGTTCTTC
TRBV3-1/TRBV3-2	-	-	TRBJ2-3	CASSQGGVGDTDTQYF	TGTGCCAGCAGCCAAGGGGGGGTCGGGGACACAGATACGCAGTATTTT
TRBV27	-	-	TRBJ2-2	CASSLVGAGTGELFF	TGTGCCAGCAGTTTAGTGGGAGCGGGCACCGGGGAGCTGTTTTTT
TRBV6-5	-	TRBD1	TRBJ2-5	CASSTGVGETQYF	TGTGCCAGCAGTACAGGGGTGGGGGAGACCCAGTACTTC
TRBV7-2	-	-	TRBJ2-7	CASSVEGQDSYEQYF	TGTGCCAGCAGCGTAGAGGGACAAGACTCCTACGAGCAGTACTTC
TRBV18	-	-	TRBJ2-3	CASSTGVRDTQYF	TGTGCCAGCTCCACCGGGGTTAGGGATACGCAGTATTTT
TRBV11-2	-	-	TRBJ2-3	CASSFGRGSTDTQYF	TGTGCCAGCAGCTTCGGCAGGGGCAGCACAGATACGCAGTATTTT
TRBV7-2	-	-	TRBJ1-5	CASSRIGLSNQPQHF	TGTGCCAGCAGCCGCATCGGACTTAGCAATCAGCCCCAGCATTTT
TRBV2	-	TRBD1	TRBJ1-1	CASKGQGQILGTEAFF	TGTGCCAGCAAGGGGCAGGGACAGATACTGGGCACTGAAGCTTTCTTT
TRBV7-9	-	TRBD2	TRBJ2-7	CASSPPPGGKSSYEQYF	TGTGCCAGCAGCCCGCCCCCGGGGGGTAAAAGCTCCTACGAGCAGTACTTC
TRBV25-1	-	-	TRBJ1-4	CASSGNLGSEKLFF	TGTGCCAGCAGTGGGAACCTTGGGAGTGAAAAACTGTTTTTT
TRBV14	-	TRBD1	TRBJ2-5	CASSQEWTGGIETQYF	TGTGCCAGCAGCCAAGAGTGGACAGGGGGCATAGAGACCCAGTACTTC
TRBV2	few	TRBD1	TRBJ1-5	CASRPGQGVSQPQHF	TGTGCCAGCAGACCCGGACAGGGCGTAAGTCAGCCCCAGCATTTT
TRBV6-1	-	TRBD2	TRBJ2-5	CASSVAGGFSARETQYF	TGTGCCAGCAGTGTCGCGGGAGGCTTTTCGGCCAGGGAGACCCAGTACTTC
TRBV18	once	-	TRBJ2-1	CASSPYRDEQFF	TGTGCCAGCTCACCCTATCGCGATGAGCAGTTCTTC